One and the same sample provided the 8 T cell receptor beta chains below, sequenced in a study of T cells after yellow fever vaccination. TCRdb called the 5' RACE reads again in MiXCR, with one record for every CDR3 protein. The sample has more than 9,500 distinct CDR3 sequences, about 5% seen once. Source: PBMCs, either bulk or a sorted T-cell subset (CD4+, CD8+, memory, or dextramer-sorted; not recorded which), taken on the day of the yellow fever booster vaccination. These receptors came from a man aged 30 to 39 who received the YFV17D yellow fever vaccine.

By sample fraction, this clonotype is medium-sized. The CDR3 DNA sequence: TGCAGTGCTTCCCCCATGCGGTTCAAAAACATTCAGTACTTC. Translation gives CSASPMRFKNIQYF. The rearrangement links TRBV20-1 to TRBJ2-4; D is unresolved. The germline V and J ends were trimmed by 5 bases and 3 bases, with 14 bases remaining between them. Germline CDR1 DFQATT, CDR2 SNEGSKA (reference sequence). The length of the CDR3 is 14 residues.

This clonotype came up many times. This rearrangement joins TRBV7-8 to TRBJ1-1; D is uncertain. Germline assignment: CDR1 SGHVS and CDR2 FQNEAQ. The ends were cut back, 1 base at V and 4 bases at J, with 13 bases in the middle. This CDR3 is built from 15 residues. This chain's CDR3 is CASSLVGQKGTEAFF. CDR3 bases: TGTGCCAGCAGCTTAGTAGGGCAAAAAGGCACTGAAGCTTTCTTT.

This clonotype was observed at least ten times. This rearrangement joins TRBV20-1 to TRBJ1-3; D gene unclear. Trimming stripped 3 bases from V and 0 bases from J, with 9 bases between. This CDR3 has 14 residues. Germline loops: CDR1 DFQATT, CDR2 SNEGSKA (reference sequence). The CDR3 here is CSASLPSSGNTIYF. The CDR3, as DNA: TGCAGTGCTAGTCTCCCGAGCTCTGGAAACACCATATATTTT.

This clonotype appeared many times. The chain recombines TRBV4-2 with TRBJ1-5; D gene uncertain. Germline loops: CDR1 LGHNA, CDR2 YNFKEQ. The CDR3 extends over 13 amino acids. V dropped 0 bases and J dropped 6 bases, with 6 bases sitting between them. CDR3 in amino acids: CASSQDEGQPQHF. DNA for the CDR3: TGTGCCAGCAGCCAAGATGAAGGTCAGCCCCAGCATTTT.

This clonotype was counted many times. The J gene is TRBJ2-7, the V gene TRBV14, with D perhaps TRBD2 (5 bases). Germline V lookup: CDR1 SGHDN, CDR2 FVKESK. The V end lost 6 bases, the J end lost 7 bases, and 19 bases lay between the germline ends. There are 14 residues in the CDR3. CDR3 in DNA: TGTGCCAGCAGTTCAAGGGTGCTAACGGGAGAGCAGTACTTC. Translation: CASSSRVLTGEQYF.

This clonotype has a count of ten or more. J is TRBJ1-5 and V is TRBV29-1; D unresolved. The CDR3 is 13 amino acids. CDR1 and CDR2 from the germline V gene are SQVTM and ANQGSEA. The V gene lost 4 bases and the J gene lost 4 bases, with 11 bases spanning the gap. Written as DNA, the CDR3 is TGCAGCGTTGCAGAGGTCCAGAATCAGCCCCAGCATTTT. Translated, it gives CSVAEVQNQPQHF.

The sample holds many counts of this clonotype. This chain connects TRBV7-3 to TRBJ2-1; D possibly uses TRBD1 or TRBD2 (5 bases each). This CDR3 spans 14 amino acids. Germline values: CDR1 SGHTA, CDR2 FQGTGA. Trimming shortened V by 5 bases and J by 10 bases, and 18 bases separated the two germline ends. The CDR3 loop reads CASSPLGVGPEQFF. The CDR3 DNA reads TGTGCCAGCAGCCCCCTGGGGGTCGGACCAGAGCAGTTCTTC. Full variable domain (remainder filled in from reference TRBV7-3 and TRBJ2-1): GAGVSQTPSNKVTEKGKYVELRCDPISGHTALYWYRQSLGQGPEFLIYFQGTGAADDSGLPNDRFFAVRPEGSVSTLKIQRTERGDSAVYLCASSPLGVGPEQFFGPGTRLTVL.

This clonotype was counted ten times or more. This chain joins TRBV20-1 and TRBJ2-4; TRBD2 matches at 9 bases. V lost 6 bases, J lost 11 bases, and 11 bases stayed unmatched. The length of the CDR3 is 13 residues. The germline V gene encodes CDR1 DFQATT and CDR2 SNEGSKA (reference sequence). The CDR3 reads CSATRGAGGFQYF. In nucleotides, the CDR3 is TGCAGTGCCACGAGAGGAGCGGGAGGTTTTCAGTACTTC.